This TCR beta chain was identified in a study of T cells in Graves' hyperthyroidism and ophthalmopathy. Fresh peripheral blood, roughly 10 ml of it, supplied the PBMCs. CDR3 size: 16 residues. Per the germline V gene, CDR1 is SGHTA and CDR2 is FQGNSA. V lost 1 base and J 7 bases, leaving 19 bases between the germline ends. The CDR3 regions of TCR beta were amplified from RNA transcripts. Primed by the HTBI set, a first-round RT-PCR was run on the TCR CDR3. Each CDR3 protein gets one entry after TCRdb re-called the multiplex PCR reads with MiXCR. Of around 520,000 distinct CDR3 sequences in the sample, 14% were seen once. Many counts were recorded for this clonotype.

The chain has TRBV7-2 and TRBJ1-2, with D tentatively TRBD1 (5 bases). This TCR was sampled from a woman aged 40 to 50 with Graves' hyperthyroidism. Material: blood. DNA of the CDR3: TGTGCCAGCAGCTTAGACCTCGGGACGTCCCGCGGTGGCTACACCTTC. Translation: CASSLDLGTSRGGYTF.